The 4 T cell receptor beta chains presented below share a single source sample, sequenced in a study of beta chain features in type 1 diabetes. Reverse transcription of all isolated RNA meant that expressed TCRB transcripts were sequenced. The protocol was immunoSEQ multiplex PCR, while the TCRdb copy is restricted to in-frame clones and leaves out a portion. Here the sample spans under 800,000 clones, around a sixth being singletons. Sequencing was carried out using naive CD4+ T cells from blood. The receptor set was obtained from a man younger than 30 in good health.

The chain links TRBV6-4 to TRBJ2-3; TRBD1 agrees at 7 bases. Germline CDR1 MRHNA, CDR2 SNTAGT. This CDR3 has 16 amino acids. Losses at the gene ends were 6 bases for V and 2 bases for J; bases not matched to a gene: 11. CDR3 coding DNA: TGTGCCAGCAGCGCCAAAGGACAGGCGCCCACAGATACGCAGTATTTT. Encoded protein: CASSAKGQAPTDTQYF.

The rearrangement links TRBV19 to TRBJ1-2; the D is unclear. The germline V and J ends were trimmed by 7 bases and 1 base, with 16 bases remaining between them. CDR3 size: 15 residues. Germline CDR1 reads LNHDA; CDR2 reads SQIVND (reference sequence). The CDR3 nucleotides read TGTGCCAGTATTCGAACGGCAGTCAATAACTATGGCTACACCTTC. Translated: CASIRTAVNNYGYTF.

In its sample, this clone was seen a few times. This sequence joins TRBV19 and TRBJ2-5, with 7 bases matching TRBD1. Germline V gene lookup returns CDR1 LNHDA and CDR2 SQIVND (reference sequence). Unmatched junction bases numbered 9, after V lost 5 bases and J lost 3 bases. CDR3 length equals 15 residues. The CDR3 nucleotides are TGTGCCAGTAGTCCCGGGGACAGAGTAAAAGAGACCCAGTACTTC. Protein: CASSPGDRVKETQYF.

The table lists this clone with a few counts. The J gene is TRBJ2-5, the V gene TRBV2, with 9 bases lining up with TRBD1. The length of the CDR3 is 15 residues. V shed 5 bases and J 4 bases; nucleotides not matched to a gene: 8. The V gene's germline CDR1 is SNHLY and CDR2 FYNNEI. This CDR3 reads CASSRDRVMRETQYF. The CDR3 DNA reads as TGTGCCAGCAGTAGGGACAGGGTGATGAGAGAGACCCAGTACTTC.